One and the same sample provided the 27 T cell receptor beta chains below, sequenced in a study of blood T cell repertoires in COVID-19 (dated by TCRdb to the early 2020s). The method behind the library was the immunoSEQ multiplex PCR assay. What TCRdb holds here is the immuneACCESS table cut down to in-frame rearrangements. Part of the clones is not present; checked against another copy, under half of the missing clones reflect an unresolved V gene, and the others are unexplained. Counted in this sample were some 76,000 clones; 75% to 85% of them appeared once. Of the sample, under 35% falls within the top ten clones. Sample: peripheral blood. The receptor source for this set is a human donor in a cohort sampled during active COVID-19.

The genes are TRBV2 and TRBJ1-1; D might be TRBD1 (6 bases). This CDR3 is built from 14 residues. Germline CDR1 reads SNHLY; CDR2 reads FYNNEI. Trimming pared 4 bases from V and 0 bases from J, leaving 9 bases between. DNA for the CDR3: TGTGCCAGCAGTGGTAACAGGGTGAACACTGAAGCTTTCTTT. Its protein is CASSGNRVNTEAFF.

V is TRBV14 and J is TRBJ1-4, with TRBD1 matching over 9 bases. The CDR3 sequence is 15 residues long. CDR1 SGHDN and CDR2 FVKESK come from the germline V gene. Trimming removed 1 base from V and 8 bases from J; junction bases left unmatched: 5. The chain's CDR3 is CASSQVDRGKEKLFF. As DNA, the CDR3 is TGTGCCAGCAGCCAAGTAGACAGGGGGAAGGAAAAACTGTTTTTT.

This clone appeared once. V usage is TRBV27 and J usage is TRBJ2-1; TRBD1 matches at 10 bases. The J segment lost 9 bases and the V segment lost 6 bases, leaving 8 bases of the junction unmatched. The germline gives CDR1 MNHEY, CDR2 SMNVEV (reference sequence). This CDR3 region has 14 residues. The CDR3: CASRTGTGVGEQFF. The CDR3 DNA reads as TGTGCCAGCAGAACAGGGACAGGGGTAGGTGAGCAGTTCTTC.

V and J are TRBV6-1 and TRBJ1-2, with TRBD1 matching 7 bases. Germline V gene data show CDR1 as MNHNS and CDR2 as SASEGT. The CDR3 loop spans 15 amino acids. The trim removed 3 bases at V and 3 bases at J, leaving 7 bases unmatched. The CDR3 region has the DNA TGTGCCAGCAGTGATATAGGCACAGGGGACTATGGCTACACCTTC. It translates to CASSDIGTGDYGYTF.

V is TRBV18 and J is TRBJ2-1; weak D call: TRBD1 (6 bases). The germline V and J ends were trimmed by 8 bases and 6 bases, with 14 bases remaining between them. Germline V gene sequence: CDR1 KGHSH, CDR2 LQKENI. The CDR3 totals 13 residues. CDR3 sequence reads: CASPREGVNEQFF. The CDR3 DNA reads as TGTGCCAGCCCGCGAGAGGGGGTCAATGAGCAGTTCTTC.

The chain couples TRBV10-2 to TRBJ1-2; D might be TRBD1 (5 bases). CDR1 and CDR2 (germline): WSHSY, SAAADI. With 6 bases removed from V and 2 bases from J, the gap between germline ends came to 7 bases. The CDR3 length is 12 residues. In DNA form, the CDR3 reads TGCGCCAGCAGGGGGGGGAACTATGGCTACACCTTC. This codes for CASRGGNYGYTF.

V gene TRBV19 combines with J gene TRBJ1-4, with D perhaps TRBD1 (6 bases). CDR1 is LNHDA and CDR2 is SQIVND in the germline V gene (reference sequence). The CDR3 contains 14 residues. The V end lost 4 bases, the J end lost 7 bases, and 13 bases lay between the germline ends. The chain's CDR3 is CASSTYRVSEKLFF. CDR3 in DNA: TGTGCCAGTAGTACCTACAGGGTCAGTGAAAAACTGTTTTTT.

V gene TRBV21-1 combines with J gene TRBJ1-6. TRBV21-1 is tagged as a pseudogene. This CDR3 spans 16 amino acids. The CDR3 is CASSTNPGYYNSPLHF. The DNA of the CDR3 is TGTGCCAGCAGCACTAACCCGGGATACTATAATTCACCCCTCCACTTT.

The chain combines TRBV2 with TRBJ2-3, with TRBD1 identical over 8 bases. Germline V gene lookup returns CDR1 SNHLY and CDR2 FYNNEI. This CDR3 is built from 13 residues. V lost 7 bases and J lost 4; bases outside the gene matches: 4. CDR3 sequence (DNA): TGTGCCAGCAACTACAGGGGGTCAGATACGCAGTATTTT. Amino acid sequence: CASNYRGSDTQYF.

V and J are TRBV7-9 and TRBJ2-3, with TRBD1 matching 10 bases. This CDR3 is built from 15 residues. Germline lookup yields CDR1 SEHNR and CDR2 FQNEAQ (reference sequence). Unmatched junction bases numbered 6, after V lost 8 bases and J lost 1 base. CDR3 nucleotides: TGTGCCAGCCGGGTAGGGACAGGGGGCACAGATACGCAGTATTTT. Its protein is CASRVGTGGTDTQYF.

J is TRBJ2-5 and V is TRBV30; the match to TRBD2 covers 7 bases. This CDR3 has 14 residues. Per germline, CDR1 GTSNPN and CDR2 SVGIG (reference sequence). V was pared by 5 bases and J by 4 bases, with 10 bases of the junction left unmatched. Here the CDR3 DNA reads TGTGCCTGGGAAAGGGGAGGGTATGGAGAGACCCAGTACTTC. Amino acids: CAWERGGYGETQYF.

V is TRBV19 and J is TRBJ1-2; 9 bases line up with TRBD1. V lost 5 bases to trimming and J lost 5 bases; unmatched junction nucleotides: 9. The CDR3 is made up of 15 amino acids. The V gene's germline CDR1 is LNHDA and CDR2 SQIVND (reference sequence). This CDR3 is CASSFAGTGLYGYTF. Written as DNA, the CDR3 is TGTGCCAGTAGTTTTGCAGGGACAGGGCTTTATGGCTACACCTTC.

A single count supports this clone. The chain has TRBV7-3 and TRBJ2-7; 7 positions agree with TRBD1. Germline trimming cut 5 bases from V and 4 bases from J; bases unmatched to any gene: 11. Germline V CDR1 and CDR2: SGHTA, FQGTGA. The CDR3 has 15 residues. CDR3 sequence reads: CASSPTGLGPYEQYF. For the CDR3, the DNA is TGTGCCAGCAGCCCGACAGGGTTGGGGCCATACGAGCAGTACTTC.

This clone has just a few counts. The J gene is TRBJ2-7, the V gene TRBV6-5; a weak D match, TRBD1 (6 bases). This CDR3 region has 12 residues. CDR1 MNHEY and CDR2 SVGAGI come from the germline V gene. Trimming removed 9 bases from V and 3 bases from J, with 12 bases in between. The CDR3 is CASRGKNYEQYF. The DNA for the CDR3 is TGTGCCAGTAGGGGGAAGAACTACGAGCAGTACTTC.

The chain uses TRBV5-1 and TRBJ1-2; tentatively, D is TRBD1 (5 bases). Looked up from germline, CDR1 is SGHRS and CDR2 is YFSETQ. This CDR3 comprises 13 residues. The germline V and J ends were trimmed by 5 bases and 5 bases, with 13 bases remaining between them. The CDR3 loop reads CASREGSGYGYTF. The DNA of the CDR3 is TGCGCCAGCAGGGAAGGGTCAGGGTATGGCTACACCTTC.

The rearrangement uses TRBV24-1 and TRBJ2-7; a weak D match, TRBD2 (6 bases). The CDR3 is 13 residues long. The germline V and J ends were trimmed by 4 bases and 9 bases, with 15 bases remaining between them. CDR1 is KGHDR and CDR2 is SFDVKD in the germline V gene. Here the CDR3 DNA reads TGTGCCACCAGTGACCCCCTTGGGGAGGTGCAGTACTTC. Its translation is CATSDPLGEVQYF.

The chain couples TRBV4-1 to TRBJ1-1; 8 bases fit TRBD1. V lost 0 bases and J lost 6; bases outside the gene matches: 9. Germline assignment: CDR1 MGHRA and CDR2 YSYEKL. The CDR3 contains 16 residues. CDR3 bases: TGCGCCAGCAGCCAAGATTTTGCCAGGGGGCTCGCTGAAGCTTTCTTT. Protein product: CASSQDFARGLAEAFF.

This clone was observed once. The rearrangement links TRBV18 to TRBJ2-1; tentative D call: TRBD1 (6 bases). V lost 5 bases, J lost 7 bases, and 12 bases lay in between. The germline gives CDR1 KGHSH, CDR2 LQKENI. The CDR3 has 13 amino acids. The CDR3 loop is CASSERGTNEQFF. The CDR3 bases are TGTGCCAGCTCAGAGAGGGGGACAAATGAGCAGTTCTTC.

The chain carries TRBV5-4 and TRBJ1-2; D perhaps matches TRBD1 (5 bases). Deletions cut 2 bases from V and 8 bases from J, with 10 bases between. CDR1 is SGHNT, CDR2 YYREEE, per germline (reference sequence). The CDR3 has 12 residues. CDR3 in DNA: TGTGCCAGCAGCTTCGGGGCGGGGGGCTACACCTTC. This gives the protein CASSFGAGGYTF.

The rearrangement links TRBV7-2 to TRBJ2-1; 8 positions agree with TRBD1. V gave up 3 bases and J gave up 3 bases; unmatched junction bases: 4. Germline-derived CDR1 and CDR2 are SGHTA and FQGNSA. CDR3 length equals 15 residues. CDR3 DNA sequence: TGTGCCAGCAGCTTCGGACAGGGAAGCTACAATGAGCAGTTCTTC. It encodes CASSFGQGSYNEQFF.

J is TRBJ1-1 and V is TRBV7-2; no clear D. Trimming pared 2 bases from V and 10 bases from J, leaving 11 bases between. CDR1 is SGHTA, CDR2 FQGNSA, per germline. The CDR3 is made up of 12 amino acids. The CDR3 region has the DNA TGTGCCAGCAGCTTAAGGAGCGCGAGAGCTTTCTTT. The encoded protein is CASSLRSARAFF.

The V and J genes are TRBV29-1 and TRBJ1-4; possibly TRBD1 for D (5 bases). Trimming took 4 bases from V and 8 from J, leaving 11 bases between them. The CDR3 is made up of 12 amino acids. Looked up from germline, CDR1 is SQVTM and CDR2 is ANQGSEA. CDR3 protein: CSVAGQGEKLFF. The CDR3 DNA reads as TGCAGCGTTGCCGGGCAGGGCGAAAAACTGTTTTTT. Supplemented by reference TRBV29-1 and TRBJ1-4, the full variable domain reads SAVISQKPSRDICQRGTSLTIQCQVDSQVTMMFWYRQQPGQSLTLIATANQGSEATYESGFVIDKFPISRPNLTFSTLTVSNMSPEDSSIYLCSVAGQGEKLFFGSGTQLSVL.

This clone occurred once. The gene calls are TRBV7-9 and TRBJ2-3, with a possible D match to TRBD2 (6 bases). V gave up 5 bases and J gave up 2 bases, with 17 bases separating them. Germline lookup yields CDR1 SEHNR and CDR2 FQNEAQ (reference sequence). This CDR3 has 16 amino acids. The CDR3 is CASSPASAGPTDTQYF. CDR3 DNA: TGTGCCAGCAGCCCTGCCTCAGCGGGTCCCACAGATACGCAGTATTTT.

The chain links TRBV7-3 to TRBJ2-5; possible D gene TRBD2, 7 bases. Germline V gene data show CDR1 as SGHTA and CDR2 as FQGTGA. CDR3 length: 15 residues. V dropped 2 bases and J dropped 2 bases, with 12 bases sitting between them. CDR3 bases: TGTGCCAGCAGCTTAGGTGGGAGGGGGCAAGAGACCCAGTACTTC. It translates to CASSLGGRGQETQYF.

The V and J genes are TRBV4-2 and TRBJ2-3; TRBD2 matches 11 bases. J lost 6 bases, V lost 1 base, and 18 bases had no gene match. CDR1 and CDR2 from the germline V gene are LGHNA and YNFKEQ. The CDR3 runs 20 residues. CDR3 sequence: CASSQVASASGGNVADTQYF. The CDR3 DNA follows: TGTGCCAGCAGCCAAGTTGCGTCGGCTAGCGGGGGGAACGTAGCGGATACGCAGTATTTT.

This chain connects TRBV5-1 to TRBJ1-1, with unresolved D. Trimming removed 0 bases at V and 0 bases at J, with 12 bases between. The CDR3 has 16 amino acids. Germline V gene sequence: CDR1 SGHRS, CDR2 YFSETQ. The CDR3 DNA reads as TGCGCCAGCAGCTTGGGCCGGGGAGCCATGAACACTGAAGCTTTCTTT. It translates to CASSLGRGAMNTEAFF.

This CDR3 reads CATRAGARDTQYF. The DNA of the CDR3 is TGTGCCACCCGGGCGGGGGCAAGGGATACGCAGTATTTT. The rearrangement uses TRBV2 and TRBJ2-3; maybe TRBD2 (7 bases). This CDR3 comprises 13 residues. From germline, CDR1 is SNHLY and CDR2 FYNNEI. Trimming cost V 10 bases and J 6 bases, with 17 bases left between them.